These T cell receptor beta chains were read from a single sample in a study of T cell responses to AZD1222 COVID-19 vaccine. Profiled with immunoSEQ multiplex PCR; TCRdb holds only in-frame clones, not every one. The sample consists of 100,000 to 150,000 clones, approximately 90% of them appearing once. The sample in question was peripheral blood, obtained on day 0 of AZD1222 vaccination. The receptors shown here come from an adult in good health. Both conserved end residues are part of each CDR3. A D gene is named only where the DNA matches it firmly. Not all rows give a size; the values are once, few, many and, for expanded clones, a class.

j_call v_call clone_size d_call cdr3_nt cdr3_aa
TRBJ2-1 TRBV6-2/TRBV6-3 once TRBD2 TGTGCCAGCAGCTCGGGACTAGCGGGACACAATGAGCAGTTCTTC CASSSGLAGHNEQFF
TRBJ1-1 TRBV11-2 - - TGTGCCAGCAGCCCAAACGGGGGCACTGAAGCTTTCTTT CASSPNGGTEAFF
TRBJ2-7 TRBV10-2 - TRBD1 TGCGCCAGCATTCCGACAGGGGAGTACGAGCAGTACTTC CASIPTGEYEQYF
TRBJ2-7 TRBV7-2 - TRBD2 TGTGCCAGCAGCTTAGAGGCGACTAGCGGGAGGGGGGAGCAGTACTTC CASSLEATSGRGEQYF
TRBJ2-7 TRBV19 - - TGTGCCAGTAGTCTGGCCGGGGCTTCCTCCTACGAGCAGTACTTC CASSLAGASSYEQYF
TRBJ2-5 TRBV6-5 - - TGTGCCAGCAGTTACGGTGGGGTCGGAGAGACCCAGTACTTC CASSYGGVGETQYF
TRBJ2-1 TRBV5-4 - TRBD2 TGTGCCAGCAGCTCGGGACTAGCGGGGGTTTACAATGAGCAGTTCTTC CASSSGLAGVYNEQFF
TRBJ2-6 TRBV29-1 - - TGCAGCGTTGGGGAGTCTGGGGCCAACGTCCTGACTTTC CSVGESGANVLTF
TRBJ1-3 TRBV2 - TRBD1 TGTGCCAGGGGGACAGGAGGTGGAAACACCATATATTTT CARGTGGGNTIYF
TRBJ2-7 TRBV11-2 - - TGTGCCAGCAGCCCTGGGTGGGCGGGGGCGTCGGACGAGCAGTACTTC CASSPGWAGASDEQYF
TRBJ1-3 TRBV19 - - TGTGCCAGTAACAAACAGGGCCCTCTCTCTGGAAACACCATATATTTT CASNKQGPLSGNTIYF
TRBJ2-5 TRBV30 - TRBD1 TGTGCCTGGATACCTGGCAGGGGGCAGCGGACCCAGTACTTC CAWIPGRGQRTQYF
TRBJ2-1 TRBV7-3 - - TGTGCCAGCAGCACCGCCGGACAGTCGAGCTCCTACAATGAGCAGTTCTTC CASSTAGQSSSYNEQFF
TRBJ1-5 TRBV6-5 few - TGTGCCAGCAGCCCGGGGAATCAGCCCCAGCATTTT CASSPGNQPQHF
TRBJ2-1 TRBV2 - TRBD2 TGTGCCAGCAGGGGGGTACTAGCGAACTCCTACAATGAGCAGTTCTTC CASRGVLANSYNEQFF
TRBJ2-2 TRBV5-4 - - TGTGCCAGCAGCCACCCGATTAGCGGGAACACCGGGGAGCTGTTTTTT CASSHPISGNTGELFF
TRBJ1-1 TRBV29-1 - - TGCAGCGTCGAACGGGGGGCGCTTACTGAAGCTTTCTTT CSVERGALTEAFF
TRBJ2-7 TRBV9 - - TGTGCCAGCAGCGTAGGGGGATACGAGCAGTACTTC CASSVGGYEQYF
TRBJ2-6 TRBV7-9 - - TGTGCCACAGCTTCGGGCGGTCAGGCCAACGTCCTGACTTTC CATASGGQANVLTF
TRBJ1-1 TRBV2 - TRBD1 TGTGCCAGCCGTGGGACAGGGGGCGAAGCTTTCTTT CASRGTGGEAFF
TRBJ2-7 TRBV5-1 - - TGCGCCAGCAGCTTGGGTTCGATCTACGAGCAGTACTTC CASSLGSIYEQYF
TRBJ2-6 TRBV25-1 - - TGTGCCAGCAGTGAATCAGTAGCTGGGGCCAACGTCCTGACTTTC CASSESVAGANVLTF
TRBJ2-5 TRBV10-3 - - TGTGCCATCAGTGTCCGTCAGGGGGGAGGAGAGACCCAGTACTTC CAISVRQGGGETQYF
TRBJ2-1 TRBV18 - TRBD1 TGTGCCAGCTCACCTCAGGGGACAGGGGGGCAAGGTGAGCAGTTCTTC CASSPQGTGGQGEQFF
TRBJ1-2 TRBV10-3 - - TGTGCCATCAGTGAGTCGGGTAACTATGGCTACACCTTC CAISESGNYGYTF
TRBJ1-1 TRBV29-1 once TRBD1 TGCAGCGGTGAGGGGGCGCAGGGTTTGAACACTGAAGCTTTCTTT CSGEGAQGLNTEAFF
TRBJ2-1 TRBV6-5 - - TGTGCCAGCAGCGGCACCTTAGAGGCTGAGCAGTTCTTC CASSGTLEAEQFF
TRBJ1-5 TRBV6-1 few - TGTGCCAGCAGTGAACTCCGGGGACAGCCCCAGCATTTT CASSELRGQPQHF
TRBJ1-1 TRBV19 few - TGTGCCAGTAGTGGAAGGTGGGAGTGGAGGACGGAAGCTTTCTTT CASSGRWEWRTEAFF
TRBJ2-1 TRBV6-4 once TRBD1 TGTGCCAGCAGTATACACAGGGGCAATGAGCAGTTCTTC CASSIHRGNEQFF
TRBJ1-2 TRBV27 few - TGTGCCAGCGGTAAGGCGAAACCTAACTATGGCTACACCTTC CASGKAKPNYGYTF
TRBJ1-1 TRBV6-5 - - TGTGCCAGCAGTTATCGGGCCGTGAACACTGAAGCTTTCTTT CASSYRAVNTEAFF
TRBJ2-2 TRBV27 - TRBD2 TGTGCCAGCACCAGGACTAGCGGGGGCGGCGGGGAGCTGTTTTTT CASTRTSGGGGELFF
TRBJ2-3 TRBV5-1 - - TGCGCCAGCAGCATTGGTGGACACTCTAGCACAGATACGCAGTATTTT CASSIGGHSSTDTQYF
TRBJ2-5 TRBV5-1 once - TGCGCCAGCAGCTGGACAAGGCAAGAGACCCAGTACTTC CASSWTRQETQYF
TRBJ2-1 TRBV3-1/TRBV3-2 - TRBD2 TGTGCCAGCCGGGTAGCGGGGGCCTACAATGAGCAGTTCTTC CASRVAGAYNEQFF
TRBJ1-5 TRBV6-1 few - TGTGCCAGCAGTGAGGCCCAGGGAGAGAGCAATCAGCCCCAGCATTTT CASSEAQGESNQPQHF
TRBJ2-7 TRBV28 few TRBD2 TGTGCCAGCAGTCCAGCCAGCGGGAGGCGACACGAGCAGTACTTC CASSPASGRRHEQYF
TRBJ2-3 TRBV3-1/TRBV3-2 - TRBD2 TGTGCCAGCAGCCCTCCGGGACTAGCGGGAACAGATACGCAGTATTTT CASSPPGLAGTDTQYF
TRBJ2-1 TRBV25-1 - TRBD1 TGTGCCAGCAGTGAATTGGGGACAGGGCGTGAGGATGAGCAGTTCTTC CASSELGTGREDEQFF
TRBJ2-7 TRBV7-2 - TRBD1 TGTGCCAGCAGCGGACAGGGCTACGAGCAGTACTTC CASSGQGYEQYF
TRBJ2-5 TRBV12-3/TRBV12-4 - TRBD1 TGTGCCAGCAGCCGGACAGGGAGGGAGACCCAGTACTTC CASSRTGRETQYF
TRBJ2-7 TRBV29-1 - TRBD2 TGCAGCGTTGGAGCCGAAGGGAGGGGCGAGCAGTACTTC CSVGAEGRGEQYF
TRBJ1-5 TRBV2 - TRBD1 TGTGCCAGCAGTCCAGGGGGGACAGGGAAACAGCCCCAGCATTTT CASSPGGTGKQPQHF
TRBJ2-3 TRBV9 - TRBD2 TGTGCCAGCAGCGCGCGGGGGACGCTCGATACGCAGTATTTT CASSARGTLDTQYF